This TCR beta chain was documented in a study of blood T cell repertoires in COVID-19. The length of the CDR3 is 14 residues. The ends lost 7 bases at V and 3 bases at J; junction bases unmatched: 7. Germline CDR1 SGHTA, CDR2 FQGNSA. Per the authors' pipeline: By means of reference gene primer amplification, nucleated cell counts were estimated. This table comes from immunoSEQ multiplex PCR, and its TCRdb copy is limited to in-frame clones, with some not included. The V and J calls and clone size are taken from that table; D and trimming were inferred from the DNA. Of approximately 110,000 clones listed, 86% are singletons.

Sequenced material: peripheral blood. The rearrangement uses TRBV7-2 and TRBJ2-3; 7 bases agree with TRBD2. The clonotype was recovered from a human donor in a cohort sampled during active COVID-19. This CDR3 is CASKGGPGTDTQYF. The CDR3 DNA sequence: TGTGCCAGCAAGGGAGGGCCAGGGACAGATACGCAGTATTTT.